This T cell receptor (beta chain) appears in the sequencing data of a study of technical replicates of blood from a handful of donors. Germline V lookup: CDR1 SGHNT, CDR2 YENEEA. V was cut by 6 bases and J by 3 bases, with 9 bases left in between. The CDR3 length is 12 residues. Method: immunoSEQ multiplex PCR; TCRdb's copy keeps in-frame clones and lacks some. The sample yields under 90,000 clones, approximately 94% seen once. The genes are TRBV11-3 and TRBJ2-7, with D unclear. Sample: T cells isolated from PBMCs. This clonotype was sampled from a human donor in good health. CDR3 loop: CASSFSLYEQYF. CDR3 in DNA: TGTGCCAGCAGTTTCAGTCTCTACGAGCAGTACTTC.